The clone carrying this T cell receptor (beta chain) has a single count. Losses at the gene ends were 7 bases for V and 4 bases for J; bases not matched to a gene: 12. Germline V gene sequence: CDR1 SGDLS, CDR2 YYNGEE. There are 16 residues in the CDR3. The sample comes from a study of blood T cell repertoires in COVID-19. About the study: PBMCs, B-cell-depleted T cells, or T cells were the source of the cDNA or gDNA that made up the material.

In the original analysis: By means of reference gene primer amplification, nucleated cell counts were estimated. The assay was immunoSEQ multiplex PCR, and TCRdb's table has in-frame clones only and misses some. The V and J calls and clone size are taken from that table; D and trimming were inferred from the DNA. The repertoire includes 200,000 to 250,000 clones, approximately 82% of them detected once, and approximately 10% sits in the top ten. The sample comprised peripheral blood. The receptor was isolated from a man in his fifties with active or convalescent COVID-19. The chain uses TRBV9 and TRBJ1-2; 11 nucleotides match TRBD1. CDR3 residues: CASGGTGGRESYGYTF. CDR3 nucleotides: TGTGCCAGCGGCGGGACAGGGGGGCGGGAGAGCTATGGCTACACCTTC.